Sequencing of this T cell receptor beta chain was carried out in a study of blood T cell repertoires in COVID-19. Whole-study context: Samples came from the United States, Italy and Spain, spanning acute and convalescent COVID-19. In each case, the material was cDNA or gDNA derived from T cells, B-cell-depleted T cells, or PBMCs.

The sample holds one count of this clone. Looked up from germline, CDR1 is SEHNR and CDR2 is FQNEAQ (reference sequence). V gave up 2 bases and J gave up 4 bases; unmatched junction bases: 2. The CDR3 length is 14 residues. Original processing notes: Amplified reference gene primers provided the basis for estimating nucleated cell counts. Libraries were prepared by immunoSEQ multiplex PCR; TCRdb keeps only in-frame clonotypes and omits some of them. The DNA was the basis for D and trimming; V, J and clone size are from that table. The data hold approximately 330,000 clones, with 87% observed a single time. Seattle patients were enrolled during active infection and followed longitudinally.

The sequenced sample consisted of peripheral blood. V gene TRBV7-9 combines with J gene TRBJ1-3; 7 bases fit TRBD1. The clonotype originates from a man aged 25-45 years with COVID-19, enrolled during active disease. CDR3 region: CASSLMDRGNTIYF. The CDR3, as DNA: TGTGCCAGCAGCTTAATGGACAGGGGAAACACCATATATTTT. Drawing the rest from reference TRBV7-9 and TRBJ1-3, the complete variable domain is DTGVSQNPRHKITKRGQNVTFRCDPISEHNRLYWYRQTLGQGPEFLTYFQNEAQLEKSRLLSDRFSAERPKGSFSTLEIQRTEQGDSAMYLCASSLMDRGNTIYFGEGSWLTVV.